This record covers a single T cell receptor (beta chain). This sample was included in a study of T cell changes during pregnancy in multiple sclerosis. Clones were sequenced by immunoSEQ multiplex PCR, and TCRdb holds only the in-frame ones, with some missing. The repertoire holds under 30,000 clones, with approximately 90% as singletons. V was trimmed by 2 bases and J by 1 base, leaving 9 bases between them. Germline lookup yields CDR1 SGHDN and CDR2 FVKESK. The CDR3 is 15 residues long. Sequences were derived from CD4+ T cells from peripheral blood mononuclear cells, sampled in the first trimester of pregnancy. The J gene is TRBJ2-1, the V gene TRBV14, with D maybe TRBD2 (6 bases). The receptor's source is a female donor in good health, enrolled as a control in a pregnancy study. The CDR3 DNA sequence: TGTGCCAGCAGCCAACGGGAGCGGTCCTACAATGAGCAGTTCTTC. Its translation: CASSQRERSYNEQFF.